This entry lists 4 T cell receptor beta chains sequenced from one sample in a study of T-cell reconstitution after alpha-beta-depleted transplantation in children. TCRbeta library construction was performed incorporating unique molecular identifiers. Each CDR3 protein is one row after TCRdb ran MiXCR on the PCR reads. The sample carries about 300,000 distinct CDR3 sequences, 9.5% to 13% recorded once. The sample was PBMCs, taken before TCRalphabeta/CD19-depleted stem cell transplant. The receptors stem from a boy in the first two years of life with acute myeloid leukemia, due to receive a stem cell transplant.

This clonotype was detected ten times or more. The gene calls are TRBV28 and TRBJ1-5; D is undetermined. Germline CDR1 reads MDHEN; CDR2 reads SYDVKM. Trimming left V 2 bases short and J 14 bases short, with 13 bases between. This CDR3 spans 12 amino acids. Written as DNA, the CDR3 is TGTGCCAGCAGTTTAAAACCCCGGCGGAAGCATTTT. This gives the protein CASSLKPRRKHF. The whole variable domain, filled in from reference TRBV28 and TRBJ1-5, reads DVKVTQSSRYLVKRTGEKVFLECVQDMDHENMFWYRQDPGLGLRLIYFSYDVKMKEKGDIPEGYSVSREKKERFSLILESASTNQTSMYLCASSLKPRRKHFGDGTRLSIL.

The table lists this clonotype with many counts. J is TRBJ2-7 and V is TRBV28; possible D gene TRBD2, 6 bases. Germline values: CDR1 MDHEN, CDR2 SYDVKM. The V end lost 7 bases, the J end lost 7 bases, and 23 bases lay between the germline ends. This CDR3 spans 15 amino acids. CDR3 nucleotide sequence: TGTGCCAGCACCACGCCTTCGGAGGGCCGGCCGGAGCAGTACTTC. It translates to CASTTPSEGRPEQYF.

There are many counts of this clonotype. The chain employs TRBV7-3 and TRBJ2-7, with D tentatively TRBD2 (6 bases). The germline V gene encodes CDR1 SGHTA and CDR2 FQGTGA. The CDR3 has 13 residues. The V end lost 5 bases, the J end lost 6 bases, and 14 bases lay between the germline ends. The CDR3 nucleotides are TGTGCCAGCAGCCCAATGCTGGGGGGCGAGCAGTACTTC. Its protein is CASSPMLGGEQYF. Full variable domain (missing parts from reference TRBV7-3 and TRBJ2-7): GAGVSQTPSNKVTEKGKYVELRCDPISGHTALYWYRQSLGQGPEFLIYFQGTGAADDSGLPNDRFFAVRPEGSVSTLKIQRTERGDSAVYLCASSPMLGGEQYFGPGTRLTVT.

The chain couples TRBV2 to TRBJ2-7; a weak D match, TRBD2 (5 bases). V was clipped by 7 bases and J by 2 bases, with 15 bases between them. The germline V gene has CDR1 SNHLY and CDR2 FYNNEI. This CDR3 contains 14 residues. CDR3 nucleotide sequence: TGTGCCAGCACCAGGCTAATCGGGACCTACGAGCAGTACTTC. It codes for CASTRLIGTYEQYF.